The 20 T cell receptor beta chains below all came from one sample that was sequenced in a study of blood T cell repertoires in COVID-19. TCRdb keeps only in-frame clones here, not all; method: immunoSEQ multiplex PCR. Here the sample spans about 280,000 clones, approximately 90% being singletons. Sequencing was done on a sample of peripheral blood. Every receptor here comes from a woman aged 45-59 years who had recovered from COVID-19.

The V gene is TRBV9, the J gene TRBJ2-1, with D perhaps matching TRBD2 (5 bases). Trimming removed 4 bases at V and 6 bases at J, with 14 bases between. Germline CDR1 reads SGDLS; CDR2 reads YYNGEE. The CDR3 sequence is 14 residues long. The CDR3 spells CASSFGLSSNEQFF. Written as DNA, the CDR3 is TGTGCCAGCAGCTTCGGACTCTCGAGCAATGAGCAGTTCTTC. Complete variable domain (other parts from reference TRBV9 and TRBJ2-1): DSGVTQTPKHLITATGQRVTLRCSPRSGDLSVYWYQQSLDQGLQFLIQYYNGEERAKGNILERFSAQQFPDLHSELNLSSLELGDSALYFCASSFGLSSNEQFFGPGTRLTVL.

The rearrangement links TRBV7-2 to TRBJ2-2; TRBD1 aligns across 7 bases. Trimming cost V 5 bases and J 5 bases; bases outside gene matches: 8. CDR1 is SGHTA, CDR2 FQGNSA, per germline. The CDR3 totals 15 residues. The CDR3 spells CASSLSHRGTGELFF. Here the CDR3 DNA reads TGTGCCAGCAGCCTCAGCCACAGGGGAACCGGGGAGCTGTTTTTT.

The chain uses TRBV7-9 and TRBJ1-2; 9 bases are a match to TRBD1. The CDR3 runs 16 residues. V lost 4 bases to trimming and J lost 8 bases; unmatched junction nucleotides: 14. From germline, CDR1 is SEHNR and CDR2 FQNEAQ (reference sequence). CDR3 sequence reads: CASSSTIDRGSEGYTF. The CDR3, as DNA: TGTGCCAGCAGCTCCACGATCGACAGGGGGAGTGAGGGCTACACCTTC.

The V call is TRBV6-2 or TRBV6-3, the J call TRBJ1-5, with 9 positions matching TRBD1. CDR3 length equals 16 residues. Germline V gives CDR1 MNHEY, CDR2 SVGEGT. With 2 bases clipped from V and 7 bases from J, the junction kept 9 bases outside the gene matches. The CDR3 protein is CASSYRGTGYNQPQHF. CDR3 coding DNA: TGTGCCAGCAGTTACCGAGGGACAGGGTATAACCAGCCCCAGCATTTT.

The genes are TRBV18 and TRBJ2-7; TRBD1 matches 7 bases. J lost 2 bases, V lost 5 bases, and 3 bases had no gene match. The germline V gene has CDR1 KGHSH and CDR2 LQKENI. The length of the CDR3 is 13 residues. This CDR3 reads CASSSDRAYEQYF. The CDR3, as DNA: TGTGCCAGCTCATCCGACAGGGCCTACGAGCAGTACTTC.

This clone was recorded a few times. The chain has TRBV6-2 or TRBV6-3 and TRBJ2-1; TRBD2 aligns across 12 bases. Germline lookup yields CDR1 MNHEY and CDR2 SVGEGT. The CDR3 is made up of 14 amino acids. Trimming removed 2 bases from V and 13 bases from J; junction bases left unmatched: 6. The DNA for the CDR3 is TGTGCCAGCAGTTACCAATCTAGCGGGGGGGCCCAGTTCTTC. It is translated as CASSYQSSGGAQFF.

The V call is TRBV5-1, the J call TRBJ2-7; D perhaps matches TRBD2 (5 bases). V shed 4 bases and J shed 2 bases, with 13 bases lying between them. Looked up from germline, CDR1 is SGHRS and CDR2 is YFSETQ. The CDR3 is made up of 14 amino acids. CDR3 nucleotide sequence: TGCGCCAGCAGCCACCGGGAAACCGCCTACGAGCAGTACTTC. Amino acid sequence: CASSHRETAYEQYF.

This clone was counted between two and nine times. The chain has TRBV19 and TRBJ1-1; D may be TRBD1 (6 bases). Germline V lookup: CDR1 LNHDA, CDR2 SQIVND (reference sequence). V lost 0 bases, J lost 10 bases, and 9 bases lay in between. This CDR3 spans 12 amino acids. As DNA, the CDR3 is TGTGCCAGTAGTATAGAAGCGGGGGCAGCTTTCTTT. This encodes CASSIEAGAAFF.

The V call is TRBV6-5, the J call TRBJ2-7; 7 nucleotides align to TRBD2. V gave up 5 bases and J gave up 9 bases; unmatched junction bases: 16. Per germline, CDR1 MNHEY and CDR2 SVGAGI. This CDR3 comprises 15 residues. CDR3 bases: TGTGCCAGCAGTCCCCTCGGGGGGTTTAGTAGTGGGCAGTACTTC. It yields the protein CASSPLGGFSSGQYF.

This clone has a single count. V gene TRBV11-2 combines with J gene TRBJ2-1, with D possibly TRBD2 on 5 matching bases. The germline V gene has CDR1 SGHAT and CDR2 FQNNGV. This CDR3 comprises 16 residues. V was clipped by 4 bases and J by 6 bases, with 19 bases between them. As DNA, the CDR3 is TGTGCCAGCAGCTCCACCGGACTCCGCCGTGGCAATGAGCAGTTCTTC. Translated, it gives CASSSTGLRRGNEQFF.

V gene TRBV6-5 combines with J gene TRBJ1-4; perhaps TRBD1 as D (5 bases). CDR1 is MNHEY, CDR2 SVGAGI, per germline. CDR3 length: 14 amino acids. V was trimmed by 6 bases and J by 8 bases, leaving 16 bases between them. CDR3 region: CASREGPGLEKLFF. CDR3 in DNA: TGTGCCAGCAGGGAGGGACCTGGGCTGGAAAAACTGTTTTTT.

The rearrangement uses TRBV4-1 and TRBJ2-1; D is unclear. The CDR3 covers 14 residues. V shed 5 bases and J shed 7 bases, with 15 bases lying between them. The germline V gene has CDR1 MGHRA and CDR2 YSYEKL. CDR3 in amino acids: CASSDDTSRNEQFF. As DNA, the CDR3 is TGCGCCAGCAGCGACGACACCAGCAGGAATGAGCAGTTCTTC.

The V gene is TRBV27, the J gene TRBJ2-7; D is ambiguous. The germline V gene has CDR1 MNHEY and CDR2 SMNVEV (reference sequence). The CDR3 extends over 13 amino acids. V lost 4 bases, J lost 2 bases, and 9 bases lay in between. The CDR3 nucleotides are TGTGCCAGCAGTTCAAGACATCCCTACGAGCAGTACTTC. Protein sequence: CASSSRHPYEQYF.

This sequence joins TRBV4-3 and TRBJ1-6; 8 bases align to TRBD1. V gave up 6 bases and J gave up 9 bases; unmatched junction bases: 10. The CDR3 has 15 amino acids. CDR1 LGHNA and CDR2 YSLEER come from the germline V gene. CDR3 nucleotide sequence: TGCGCCAGCAGTCCTCAGGGGGCGGCGAGTTCACCCCTCCACTTT. Its translation: CASSPQGAASSPLHF.

The gene calls are TRBV24-1 and TRBJ2-1; a possible D gene is TRBD2 (6 bases). V lost 5 bases and J 5 bases, leaving 15 bases between the germline ends. Germline loops: CDR1 KGHDR, CDR2 SFDVKD. The CDR3 is 15 amino acids. This chain's CDR3 is CATSGYSGLHNEQFF. The DNA of the CDR3 is TGTGCCACCAGTGGCTATAGCGGCCTCCACAATGAGCAGTTCTTC.

The CDR3 bases are TGCGCCAGCGAGTCGGGAGGCTCTGGGGCCAACGTCCTGACTTTC. Amino acid sequence: CASESGGSGANVLTF. The chain employs TRBV5-1 and TRBJ2-6; 7 bases align to TRBD2. This CDR3 spans 15 amino acids. The J segment lost 0 bases and the V segment lost 7 bases, leaving 4 bases of the junction unmatched. Germline CDR1 SGHRS, CDR2 YFSETQ.

The rearrangement joins TRBV18 to TRBJ2-7; tentatively, D is TRBD1 (6 bases). Germline V gene data show CDR1 as KGHSH and CDR2 as LQKENI. CDR3 length equals 12 residues. The germline V and J ends were trimmed by 6 bases and 3 bases, with 9 bases remaining between them. The CDR3 DNA is TGTGCCAGCTCCCCCAGGGGCTACGAGCAGTACTTC. Residues: CASSPRGYEQYF.

The chain joins TRBV2 to TRBJ2-7; maybe TRBD2 (5 bases). Looked up from germline, CDR1 is SNHLY and CDR2 is FYNNEI. V dropped 5 bases and J dropped 1 base, with 15 bases sitting between them. The CDR3 extends over 15 amino acids. CDR3 amino acids: CASSRGQGLSYEQYF. CDR3 nucleotides: TGTGCCAGCAGTCGAGGGCAAGGATTGTCCTACGAGCAGTACTTC.

The chain joins TRBV5-6 to TRBJ1-5; the match to TRBD1 covers 9 bases. CDR1 and CDR2 from the germline V gene are SGHDT and YYEEEE. V lost 0 bases, J lost 7 bases, and 11 bases stayed unmatched. The CDR3 length is 17 residues. The CDR3, as DNA: TGTGCCAGCAGCTTGGGAGGAGGACAGGGGTGGGGGCAGCCCCAGCATTTT. Encoded protein: CASSLGGGQGWGQPQHF. Combining the CDR3 with reference TRBV5-6 and TRBJ1-5 gives the whole variable domain DAGVTQSPTHLIKTRGQQVTLRCSPKSGHDTVSWYQQALGQGPQFIFQYYEEEERQRGNFPDRFSGHQFPNYSSELNVNALLLGDSALYLCASSLGGGQGWGQPQHFGDGTRLSIL.

This rearrangement joins TRBV18 to TRBJ2-7; D may be TRBD1 (5 bases). V lost 4 bases to trimming and J lost 4 bases, with 14 bases between them. The CDR3 has 14 residues. Looked up from germline, CDR1 is KGHSH and CDR2 is LQKENI. CDR3 protein: CASSLLDSKYEQYF. For the CDR3, the DNA is TGTGCCAGCTCACTATTAGACAGCAAATACGAGCAGTACTTC.